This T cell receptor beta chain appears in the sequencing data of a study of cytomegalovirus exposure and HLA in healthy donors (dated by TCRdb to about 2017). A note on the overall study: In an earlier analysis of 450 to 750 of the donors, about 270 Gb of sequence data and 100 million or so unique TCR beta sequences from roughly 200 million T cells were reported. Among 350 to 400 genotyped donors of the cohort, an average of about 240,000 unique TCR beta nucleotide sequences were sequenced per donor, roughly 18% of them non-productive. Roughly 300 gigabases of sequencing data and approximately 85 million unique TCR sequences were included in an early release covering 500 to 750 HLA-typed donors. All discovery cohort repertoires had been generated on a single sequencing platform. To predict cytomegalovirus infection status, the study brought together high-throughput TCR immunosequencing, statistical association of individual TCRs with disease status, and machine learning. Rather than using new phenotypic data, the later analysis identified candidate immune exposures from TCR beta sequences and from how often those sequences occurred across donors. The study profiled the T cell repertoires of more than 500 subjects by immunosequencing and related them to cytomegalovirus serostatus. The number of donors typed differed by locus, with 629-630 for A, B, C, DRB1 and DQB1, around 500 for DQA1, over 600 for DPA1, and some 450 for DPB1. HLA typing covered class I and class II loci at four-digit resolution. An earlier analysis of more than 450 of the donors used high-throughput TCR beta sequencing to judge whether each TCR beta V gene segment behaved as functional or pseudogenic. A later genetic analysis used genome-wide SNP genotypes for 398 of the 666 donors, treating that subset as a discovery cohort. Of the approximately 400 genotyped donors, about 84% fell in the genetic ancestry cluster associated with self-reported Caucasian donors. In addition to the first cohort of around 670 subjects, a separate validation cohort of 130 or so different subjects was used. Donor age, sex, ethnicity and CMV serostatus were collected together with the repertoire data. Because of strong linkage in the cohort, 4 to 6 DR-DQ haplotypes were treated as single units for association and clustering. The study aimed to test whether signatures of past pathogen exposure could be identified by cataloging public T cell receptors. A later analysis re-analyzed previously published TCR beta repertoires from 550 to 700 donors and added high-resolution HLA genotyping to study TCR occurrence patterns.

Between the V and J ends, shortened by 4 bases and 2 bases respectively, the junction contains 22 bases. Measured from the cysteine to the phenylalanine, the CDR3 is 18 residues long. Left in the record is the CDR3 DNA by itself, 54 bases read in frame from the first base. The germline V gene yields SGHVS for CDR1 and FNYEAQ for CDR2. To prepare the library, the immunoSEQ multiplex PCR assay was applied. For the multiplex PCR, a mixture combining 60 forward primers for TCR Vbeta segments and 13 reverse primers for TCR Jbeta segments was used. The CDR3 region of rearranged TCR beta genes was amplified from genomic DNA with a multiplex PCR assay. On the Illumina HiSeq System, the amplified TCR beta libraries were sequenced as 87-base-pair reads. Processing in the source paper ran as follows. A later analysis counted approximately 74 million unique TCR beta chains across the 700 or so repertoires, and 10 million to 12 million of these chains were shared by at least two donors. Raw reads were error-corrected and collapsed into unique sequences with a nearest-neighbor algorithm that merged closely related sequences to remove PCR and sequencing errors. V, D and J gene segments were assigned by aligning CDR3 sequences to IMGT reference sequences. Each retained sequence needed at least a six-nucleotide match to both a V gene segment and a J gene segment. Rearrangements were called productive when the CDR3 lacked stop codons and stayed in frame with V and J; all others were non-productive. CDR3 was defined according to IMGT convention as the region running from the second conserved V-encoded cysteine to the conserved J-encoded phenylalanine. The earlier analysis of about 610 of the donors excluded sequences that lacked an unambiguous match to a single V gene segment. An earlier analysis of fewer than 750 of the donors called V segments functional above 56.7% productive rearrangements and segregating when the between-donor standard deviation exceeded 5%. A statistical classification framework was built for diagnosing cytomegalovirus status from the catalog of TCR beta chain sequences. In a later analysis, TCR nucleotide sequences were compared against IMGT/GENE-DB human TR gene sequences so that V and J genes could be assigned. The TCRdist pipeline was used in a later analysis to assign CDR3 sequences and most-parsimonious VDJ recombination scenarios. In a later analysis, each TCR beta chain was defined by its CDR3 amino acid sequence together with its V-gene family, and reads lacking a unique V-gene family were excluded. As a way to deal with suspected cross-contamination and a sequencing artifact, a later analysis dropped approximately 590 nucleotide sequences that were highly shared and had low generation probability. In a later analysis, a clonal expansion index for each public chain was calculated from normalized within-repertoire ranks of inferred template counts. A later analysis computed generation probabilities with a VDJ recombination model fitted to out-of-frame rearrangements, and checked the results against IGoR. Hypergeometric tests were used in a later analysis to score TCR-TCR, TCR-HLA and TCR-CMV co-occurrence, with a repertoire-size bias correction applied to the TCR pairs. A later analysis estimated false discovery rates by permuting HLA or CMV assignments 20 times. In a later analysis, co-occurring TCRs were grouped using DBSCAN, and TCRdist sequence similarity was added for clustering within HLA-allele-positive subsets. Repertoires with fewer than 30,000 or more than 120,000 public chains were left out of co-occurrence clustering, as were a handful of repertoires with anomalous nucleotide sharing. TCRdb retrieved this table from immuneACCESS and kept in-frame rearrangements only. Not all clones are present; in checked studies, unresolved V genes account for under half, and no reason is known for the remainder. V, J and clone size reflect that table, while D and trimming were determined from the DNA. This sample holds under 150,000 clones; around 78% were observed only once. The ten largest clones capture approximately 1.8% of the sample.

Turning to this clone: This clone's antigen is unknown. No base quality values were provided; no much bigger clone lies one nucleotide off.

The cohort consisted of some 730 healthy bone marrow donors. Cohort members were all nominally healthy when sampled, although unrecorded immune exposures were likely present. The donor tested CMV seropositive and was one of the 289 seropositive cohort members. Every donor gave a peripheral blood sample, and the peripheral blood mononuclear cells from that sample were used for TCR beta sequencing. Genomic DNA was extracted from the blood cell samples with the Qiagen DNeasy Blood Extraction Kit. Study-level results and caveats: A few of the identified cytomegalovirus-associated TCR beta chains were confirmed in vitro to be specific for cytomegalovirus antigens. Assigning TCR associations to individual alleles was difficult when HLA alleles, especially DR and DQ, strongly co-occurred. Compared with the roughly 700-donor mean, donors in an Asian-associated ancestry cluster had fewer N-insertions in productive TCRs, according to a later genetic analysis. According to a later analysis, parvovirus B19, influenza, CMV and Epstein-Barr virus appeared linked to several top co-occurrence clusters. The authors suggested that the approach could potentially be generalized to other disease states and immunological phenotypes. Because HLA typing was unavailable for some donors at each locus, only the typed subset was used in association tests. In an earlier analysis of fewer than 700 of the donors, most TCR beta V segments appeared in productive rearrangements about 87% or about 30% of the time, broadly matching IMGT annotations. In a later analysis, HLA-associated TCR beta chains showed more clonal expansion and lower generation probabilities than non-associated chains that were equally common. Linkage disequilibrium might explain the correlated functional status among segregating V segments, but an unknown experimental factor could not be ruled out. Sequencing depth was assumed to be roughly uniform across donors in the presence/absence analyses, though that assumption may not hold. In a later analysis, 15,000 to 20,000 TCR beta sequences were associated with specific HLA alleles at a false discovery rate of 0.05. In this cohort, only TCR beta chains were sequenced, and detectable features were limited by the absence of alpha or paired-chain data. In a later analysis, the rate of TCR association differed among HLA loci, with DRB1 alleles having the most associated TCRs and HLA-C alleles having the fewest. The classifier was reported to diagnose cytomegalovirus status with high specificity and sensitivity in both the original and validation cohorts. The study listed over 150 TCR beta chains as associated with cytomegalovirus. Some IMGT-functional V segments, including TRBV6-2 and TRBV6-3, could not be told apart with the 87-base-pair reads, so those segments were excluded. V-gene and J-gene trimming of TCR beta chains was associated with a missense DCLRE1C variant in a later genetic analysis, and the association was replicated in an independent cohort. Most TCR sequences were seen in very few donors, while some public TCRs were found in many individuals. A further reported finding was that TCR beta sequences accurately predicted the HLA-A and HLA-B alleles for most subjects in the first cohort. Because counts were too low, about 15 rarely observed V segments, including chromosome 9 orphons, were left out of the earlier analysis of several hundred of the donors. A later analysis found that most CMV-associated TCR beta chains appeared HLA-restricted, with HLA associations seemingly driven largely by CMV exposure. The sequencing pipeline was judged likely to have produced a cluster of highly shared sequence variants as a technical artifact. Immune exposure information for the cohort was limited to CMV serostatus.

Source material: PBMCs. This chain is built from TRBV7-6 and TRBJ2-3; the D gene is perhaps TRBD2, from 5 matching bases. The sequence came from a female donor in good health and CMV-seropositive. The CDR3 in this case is CASSSGKLGSEFTDTQYF. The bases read TGTGCCAGCAGCTCCGGAAAACTTGGGAGCGAATTCACAGATACGCAGTATTTT.